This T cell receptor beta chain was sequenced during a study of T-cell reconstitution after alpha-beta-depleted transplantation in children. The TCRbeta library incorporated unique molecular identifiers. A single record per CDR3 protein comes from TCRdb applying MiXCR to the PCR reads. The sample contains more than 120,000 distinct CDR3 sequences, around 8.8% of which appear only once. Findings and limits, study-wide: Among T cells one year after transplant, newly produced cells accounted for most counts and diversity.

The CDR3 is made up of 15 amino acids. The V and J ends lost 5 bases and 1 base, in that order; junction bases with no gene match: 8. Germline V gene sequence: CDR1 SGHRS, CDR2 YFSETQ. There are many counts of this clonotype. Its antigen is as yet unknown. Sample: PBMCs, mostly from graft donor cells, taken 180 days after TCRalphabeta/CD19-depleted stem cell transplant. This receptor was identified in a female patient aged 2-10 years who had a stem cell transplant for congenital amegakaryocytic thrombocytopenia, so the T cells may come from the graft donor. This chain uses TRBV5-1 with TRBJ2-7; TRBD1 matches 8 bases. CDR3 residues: CASSSTGVYSYEQYF. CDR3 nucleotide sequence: TGCGCCAGCAGTTCGACAGGGGTTTATTCCTACGAGCAGTACTTC.